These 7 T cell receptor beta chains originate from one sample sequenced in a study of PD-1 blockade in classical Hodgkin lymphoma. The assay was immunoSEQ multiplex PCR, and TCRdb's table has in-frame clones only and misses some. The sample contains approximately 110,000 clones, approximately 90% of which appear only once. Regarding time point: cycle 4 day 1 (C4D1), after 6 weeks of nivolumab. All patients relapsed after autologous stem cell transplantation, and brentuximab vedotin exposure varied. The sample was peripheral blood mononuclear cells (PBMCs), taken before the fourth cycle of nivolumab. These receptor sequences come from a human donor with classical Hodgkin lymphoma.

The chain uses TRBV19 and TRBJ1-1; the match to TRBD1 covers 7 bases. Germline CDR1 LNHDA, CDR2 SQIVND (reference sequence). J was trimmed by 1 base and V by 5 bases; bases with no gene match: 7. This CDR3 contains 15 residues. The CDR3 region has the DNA TGTGCCAGTAGTCTGATGACAGGGACGAACACTGAAGCTTTCTTT. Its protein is CASSLMTGTNTEAFF.

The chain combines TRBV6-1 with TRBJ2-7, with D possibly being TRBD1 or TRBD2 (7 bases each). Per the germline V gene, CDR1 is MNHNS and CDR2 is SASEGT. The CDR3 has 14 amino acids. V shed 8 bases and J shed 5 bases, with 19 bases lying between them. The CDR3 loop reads CASLGWEGAHEQYF. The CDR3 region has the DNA TGTGCCAGCTTGGGGTGGGAGGGGGCCCACGAGCAGTACTTC.

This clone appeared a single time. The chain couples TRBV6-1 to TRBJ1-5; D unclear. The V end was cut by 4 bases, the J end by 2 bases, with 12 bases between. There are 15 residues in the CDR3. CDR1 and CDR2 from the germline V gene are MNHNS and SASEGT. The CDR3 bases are TGTGCCAGCAGTGGGCGGGTCTTGGGCAATCAGCCCCAGCATTTT. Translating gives CASSGRVLGNQPQHF.

CDR3 amino acids: CASSSGIIAEAFF. In nucleotides, the CDR3 is TGTGCCAGCAGTTCAGGGATTATCGCTGAAGCTTTCTTT. The chain joins TRBV27 to TRBJ1-1, with D maybe TRBD1 (5 bases). Germline loops: CDR1 MNHEY, CDR2 SMNVEV (reference sequence). The CDR3 covers 13 residues. V shed 4 bases and J shed 6 bases, with 12 bases lying between them.

The CDR3 loop reads CASGQNTEAFF. The CDR3 nucleotides are TGTGCCAGCGGACAGAACACTGAAGCTTTCTTT. The chain is built from TRBV7-9 and TRBJ1-1; tentatively, D is TRBD1 (5 bases). The CDR3 is 11 residues long. The germline V gene has CDR1 SEHNR and CDR2 FQNEAQ (reference sequence). The germline V and J ends were trimmed by 8 bases and 1 base, with 5 bases remaining between them.

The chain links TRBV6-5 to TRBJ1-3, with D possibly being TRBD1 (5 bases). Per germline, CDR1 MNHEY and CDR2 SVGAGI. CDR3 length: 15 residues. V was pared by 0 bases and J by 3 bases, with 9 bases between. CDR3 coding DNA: TGTGCCAGCAGTTACTCCGCGGGGGGTGGAAACACCATATATTTT. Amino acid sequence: CASSYSAGGGNTIYF.

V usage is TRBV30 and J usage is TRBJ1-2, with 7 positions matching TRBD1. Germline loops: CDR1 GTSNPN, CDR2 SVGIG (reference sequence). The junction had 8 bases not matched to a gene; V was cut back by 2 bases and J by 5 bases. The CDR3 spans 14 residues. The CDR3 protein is CAWSLETGRYGYTF. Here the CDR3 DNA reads TGTGCCTGGAGTCTAGAGACAGGGAGGTATGGCTACACCTTC.